Only a few counts were recorded for the clone carrying this T cell receptor beta chain. Antigen specificity is unknown. This sample is part of a study of T-cell memory formation after mild COVID-19. Notes on the study in general: CD4/CD8 balance characterized clones contracting day 15 to 85, and CD4+ skew characterized later expanders. CD4+ contracting clones were mainly CM and EM; CD8+ ones, EMRA. Certain responding clones were present in pre-infection memory, suggesting participation of cross-reactive memory.

Amplification by 5'RACE using constant-segment primers produced TCR alpha and TCR beta cDNA libraries that carried sample barcodes and UMIs. TCRdb re-called the 5' RACE reads with MiXCR, one entry per CDR3 protein. The data hold roughly 400,000 distinct CDR3 sequences, with roughly 15% observed a single time. The clonotype comes from a man between 18 and 35 years old who had mild COVID-19 (a few samples of this study predate the infection). Cell type and time point are not known. Sequencing used PBMCs or a T cell subset sorted from them (not recorded which).

CDR3 in DNA: TGTGCCAGCAGGTTCGGGACAGTCAATTTCTACACCTTC. It yields the protein CASRFGTVNFYTF. The chain employs TRBV7-2 and TRBJ1-2; 7 bases are a match to TRBD1. After removal of 6 bases from V and 10 bases from J, the junction contained 11 bases not matched to a gene. Germline CDR1 SGHTA, CDR2 FQGNSA. CDR3 size: 13 residues. Looking up the rest from reference TRBV7-2 and TRBJ1-2 gives the full variable domain: GAGVSQSPSNKVTEKGKDVELRCDPISGHTALYWYRQSLGQGLEFLIYFQGNSAPDKSGLPSDRFSAERTGGSVSTLTIQRTQQEDSAVYLCASRFGTVNFYTFGSGTRLTVV.